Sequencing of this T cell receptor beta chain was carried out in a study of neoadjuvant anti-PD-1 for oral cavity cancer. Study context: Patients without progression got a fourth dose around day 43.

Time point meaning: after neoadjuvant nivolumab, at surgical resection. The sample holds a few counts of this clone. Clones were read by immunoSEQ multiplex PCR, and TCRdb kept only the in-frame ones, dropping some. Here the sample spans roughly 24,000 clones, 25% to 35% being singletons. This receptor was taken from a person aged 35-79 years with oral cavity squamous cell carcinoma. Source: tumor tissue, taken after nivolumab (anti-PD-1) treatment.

The CDR3 DNA is TGTGCCAGCAGTGGGCAGCAAAATCAGCCCCAGCATTTT. This gives the protein CASSGQQNQPQHF. V gene TRBV6-5 combines with J gene TRBJ1-5, with D unclear. The V gene lost 5 bases and the J gene lost 4 bases, with 9 bases spanning the gap. The length of the CDR3 is 13 residues. Germline V gives CDR1 MNHEY, CDR2 SVGAGI.